This is a list of T cell receptor beta chains from one sample in a study of cytomegalovirus exposure and HLA in healthy donors. The method was immunoSEQ multiplex PCR; TCRdb's version includes in-frame clones alone and lacks a portion of them. This table has under 200,000 clones, around 69% appearing once. The sample was PBMCs. These receptors were collected from a man aged 55 to 70 in good health and CMV-seronegative. Each CDR3 is given with its conserved first and last residue.

>TRBJ1-1|TRBV7-2
CASSLAGLTEAFF
>TRBJ1-5|TRBV19
CASSIGRDTRERRNQPQHF
>TRBJ2-7|TRBV27
CASSLSRYDSSYEQYF
>TRBJ2-7|TRBV5-5
CASSFAGGSYEQYF
>TRBJ2-5|TRBV19
CASSSSGGATETQYF
>TRBJ1-1|TRBV6-5
CASTVGQYTEAFF
>TRBJ1-2|TRBV6-5
CASSYSSPRTGYGYTF
>TRBJ1-2|TRBV4-1
CASSHIPRGDYGYTF
>TRBJ2-1|TRBV10-3
CAISGGGNYNEQFF
>TRBJ2-5|TRBV11-2
CASSFAGEETQYF
>TRBJ2-1|TRBV9
CASSPSGSESYNEQFF
>TRBJ1-1|TRBV27
CASRPGGTVVVNTEAFF
>TRBJ2-2|TRBV19
CASSNEVLAGVRTGELFF
>TRBJ2-5|TRBV6-5
CASSSGQLRETQYF
>TRBJ2-7|TRBV19
CASSQEGVDEQYF
>TRBJ2-1|TRBV19
CASSNPGQGNSYNEQFF
>TRBJ2-3|TRBV7-8
CASSRETSTDTQYF
>TRBJ1-2|TRBV5-1
CASSFTGFYGYTF
>TRBJ1-5|TRBV28
CASVISDSNQPQHF
>TRBJ2-7|TRBV9
CASSVAGDNSYEQYF
>TRBJ1-2|TRBV7-4
CASSLPSPRGMTEGYTF
>TRBJ2-5|TRBV19
CASSIGTHQETQYF
>TRBJ2-1|TRBV27
CASSTPVAGVTPYSYNEQFF
>TRBJ2-2|TRBV12-5
CASGVGQGNTGELFF